This T cell receptor (beta chain) is from a study of blood T cell repertoires in COVID-19. Study context: The samples span acute and convalescent COVID-19 from the United States, Italy and Spain. Sources were T cells, B-cell-depleted T cells, or PBMCs; the material itself was cDNA or gDNA.

Patients of the Seattle cohort, enrolled during active infection, were followed longitudinally. The CDR3 is 14 residues long. Germline V CDR1 and CDR2: SGHTA, FQGTGA. V was pared by 4 bases and J by 4 bases, with 13 bases between. In the authors' methods: It was from reference gene primer amplification that nucleated cell counts were estimated. Profiling relied on immunoSEQ multiplex PCR, and the TCRdb table lists in-frame clones only, not all of them. V, J and clone size derive from that table, while D and trimming were established from the DNA sequence. Here the sample spans 250,000 to 300,000 clones, roughly 90% being singletons.

The specimen was peripheral blood. The clonotype comes from a woman between 25 and 40 years old with COVID-19, enrolled during active disease. The chain combines TRBV7-3 with TRBJ1-1; maybe TRBD1 (5 bases). DNA for the CDR3: TGTGCCAGCAGCTCCCAACCTGACAGCACTGAAGCTTTCTTT. Protein product: CASSSQPDSTEAFF.